Following are 16 T cell receptor beta chains from one sample sequenced in a study of human T cells and chemical hapten exposure. Via MiXCR, TCRdb re-called the RACE reads, giving one row per CDR3 protein. This table holds 80,000 to 100,000 distinct CDR3 sequences, approximately 8.6% found once. Described time point: patch test 2, 6 weeks after DPC sensitization. Treatment of the sample: therapeutic diphenylcyclopropenone sensitization with weekly scalp DPC. This specimen was whole blood, taken in connection with sensitization to the hapten diphenylcyclopropenone (DPC). These receptors were taken from a woman in her forties with alopecia areata. Some clones in this sample may be carry-over from other donors' samples.

The table lists this clonotype with a few counts. The chain couples TRBV3-1 to TRBJ2-5, with 8 bases matching TRBD2. The CDR3 sequence is 13 residues long. V trimming: 7 bases; J trimming: 2 bases; junction bases outside the gene matches: 3. Germline-derived CDR1 and CDR2 are LGHDT and YNNKEL (reference sequence). In DNA, the CDR3 is TGTGCCAGCATGAGCGGGAGACAAGAGACCCAGTACTTC. It specifies CASMSGRQETQYF.

This clonotype came up many times. The chain recombines TRBV21-1 with TRBJ2-3; the D call of TRBD2 is as the table states it, not checked on the DNA. TRBV21-1 is noted as a pseudogene. The CDR3 is made up of 16 amino acids. CDR3 sequence: CASSTRLAASTDTQYF. CDR3 bases: TGTGCCAGCAGCACCCGACTAGCGGCTAGCACAGATACGCAGTATTTT.

This clonotype was found many times. This chain connects TRBV2 to TRBJ1-5; D unclear. The germline V gene has CDR1 SNHLY and CDR2 FYNNEI. The ends were cut back, 6 bases at V and 2 bases at J, with 14 bases in the middle. The CDR3 contains 15 residues. The CDR3 sequence: CASRRRSEGNQPQHF. The CDR3 DNA follows: TGTGCCAGCAGGCGCCGATCGGAGGGCAATCAGCCCCAGCATTTT.

This clonotype was detected ten times or more. The rearrangement links TRBV7-9 to TRBJ2-7, with 11 nucleotides matching TRBD2. Germline trimming cut 5 bases from V and 3 bases from J; bases unmatched to any gene: 6. There are 15 residues in the CDR3. Germline loops: CDR1 SEHNR, CDR2 FQNEAQ (reference sequence). As DNA, the CDR3 is TGTGCCAGCAGCCCGGGACTAGCGGTTATCTACGAGCAGTACTTC. As protein: CASSPGLAVIYEQYF.

The chain uses TRBV28 and TRBJ2-1; possibly TRBD1 or TRBD2 for D (5 bases each). V shed 5 bases and J shed 9 bases, with 11 bases lying between them. The CDR3 is made up of 12 amino acids. Germline CDR1 and CDR2: MDHEN and SYDVKM. The CDR3 reads CASSVSGTEQFF. The CDR3 nucleotides read TGTGCCAGCAGTGTCTCAGGGACTGAGCAGTTCTTC.

At least ten counts were recorded for this clonotype. V is TRBV20-1 and J is TRBJ2-3; tentatively, D is TRBD2 (6 bases). V was clipped by 5 bases and J by 5 bases, with 14 bases between them. CDR1 DFQATT and CDR2 SNEGSKA come from the germline V gene (reference sequence). This CDR3 is built from 13 residues. The CDR3 reads CSAGFSGLDTQYF. In nucleotides, the CDR3 is TGCAGTGCTGGATTTAGCGGTTTAGATACGCAGTATTTT.

This clonotype was seen more than once but under ten times. The chain uses TRBV5-6 and TRBJ2-3, with 9 bases that match TRBD2. The V segment lost 2 bases and the J segment 6 bases; nucleotides outside the gene matches: 7. CDR1 SGHDT and CDR2 YYEEEE come from the germline V gene. The CDR3 extends over 15 amino acids. CDR3 DNA: TGTGCCAGCAGCTTACCTAGCGGGAAAACCGATACGCAGTATTTT. It yields the protein CASSLPSGKTDTQYF. Based on the CDR3 plus reference TRBV5-6 and TRBJ2-3, the full variable domain is DAGVTQSPTHLIKTRGQQVTLRCSPKSGHDTVSWYQQALGQGPQFIFQYYEEEERQRGNFPDRFSGHQFPNYSSELNVNALLLGDSALYLCASSLPSGKTDTQYFGPGTRLTVL.

Of note for this clonotype: A read error may be the cause here, since a much bigger clone is one base away. The chain combines TRBV6-2 or TRBV6-3 with TRBJ2-7; 9 bases are shared with TRBD1. This CDR3 contains 15 residues. Germline CDR1 reads MNHEY; CDR2 reads SVGEGT. As DNA, the CDR3 is TGTGCCAGCAGGGAGGCCGGACAGGGGACCTACGAGCAGCACTTC. Its protein is CASREAGQGTYEQHF.

This clonotype was counted many times. The gene calls are TRBV6-2 or TRBV6-3 and TRBJ1-5; D is possibly TRBD1 (6 bases). V lost 0 bases, J lost 1 base, and 10 bases lay in between. The CDR3 runs to 16 residues. The V gene's germline CDR1 is MNHEY and CDR2 SVGEGT. The CDR3 region is CASSYSGGGSNQPQHF. The DNA for the CDR3 is TGTGCCAGCAGTTACTCGGGCGGGGGCAGCAATCAGCCCCAGCATTTT.

Many counts were recorded for this clonotype. The chain carries TRBV7-8 and TRBJ2-7; 7 nucleotides align to TRBD1. The CDR3 has 14 amino acids. Germline V lookup: CDR1 SGHVS, CDR2 FQNEAQ. With 1 base clipped from V and 6 bases from J, the junction kept 6 bases outside the gene matches. For the CDR3, the DNA is TGTGCCAGCAGCTTAGAACAGGGGCTGTTCGAGCAGTACTTC. The encoded protein is CASSLEQGLFEQYF.

This clonotype has a handful of counts. V gene TRBV5-8 combines with J gene TRBJ1-5; D uncertain. Germline assignment: CDR1 SGHTS and CDR2 YDEGEE. The V and J ends lost 2 bases and 2 bases respectively, with 8 bases between them. This CDR3 is built from 14 residues. Here the CDR3 DNA reads TGTGCCAGCAGCTTATCAAGGGGCAATCAGCCCCAGCATTTT. This translates into CASSLSRGNQPQHF.

The rearrangement joins TRBV3-2 to TRBJ2-7; no DNA check was done on the table's D call, TRBD2. TRBV3-2 is marked as a pseudogene. The CDR3 sequence is 18 residues long. This CDR3 reads CASSQDLASGGPAYEQYF. The CDR3 bases are TGTGCCAGCAGCCAAGACCTGGCTAGCGGGGGGCCGGCCTACGAGCAGTACTTC.

The chain couples TRBV27 to TRBJ1-2; TRBD1 matches at 12 bases. The CDR3 runs 15 residues. The V and J ends lost 4 bases and 7 bases, in that order; junction bases with no gene match: 7. Germline V gene lookup returns CDR1 MNHEY and CDR2 SMNVEV (reference sequence). CDR3 in amino acids: CASSSLGTGGGGYTF. CDR3 sequence (DNA): TGTGCCAGCAGTTCCCTAGGGACAGGGGGCGGTGGCTACACCTTC.

This clonotype was seen only a few times. The chain uses TRBV10-3 and TRBJ1-1; no clear D gene. Per germline, CDR1 ENHRY and CDR2 SYGVKD. V was pared by 8 bases and J by 1 base, with 20 bases between. The CDR3 runs 16 residues. The CDR3 region has the DNA TGTGCCATCTCCCAAGACCGACCTCTACAGAACACTGAAGCTTTCTTT. It encodes CAISQDRPLQNTEAFF.

This clonotype has at least ten counts. The chain combines TRBV6-2 or TRBV6-3 with TRBJ2-7; no firm D call. Germline CDR1 reads MNHEY; CDR2 reads SVGEGT. Trimming removed 0 bases from V and 2 bases from J, with 2 bases in between. The CDR3 has 12 amino acids. CDR3 sequence: CASSYSAYEQYF. The CDR3 DNA sequence: TGTGCCAGCAGTTACTCCGCCTACGAGCAGTACTTC.

The table lists this clonotype with many counts. The rearrangement uses TRBV5-8 and TRBJ2-3, with D uncertain. Germline values: CDR1 SGHTS, CDR2 YDEGEE. The CDR3 totals 11 residues. V shed 2 bases and J shed 7 bases, with 5 bases lying between them. DNA of the CDR3: TGTGCCAGCAGCTTCGATTATACGCAGTATTTT. It codes for CASSFDYTQYF.